The following is a TCR beta chain sequence with its context. Its antigen is unknown. This CDR3 contains 18 residues. Germline V lookup: CDR1 SGHDT, CDR2 YYEEEE. The V segment lost 2 bases and the J segment 0 bases; nucleotides outside the gene matches: 6. The data belong to a study of shared clonotypes between healthy human individuals. Whole-study findings and limits: On the whole, naive subsets had larger estimated richness than memory subsets had.

Profiled with immunoSEQ multiplex PCR; TCRdb holds only in-frame clones, not every one. This table has about 1 million clones, about 75% appearing once. The TCR comes from a man between 18 and 35 years old in good health. The sequencing sample was made of memory CD4+ T cells sorted from blood. Regarding subset: CD45RA-negative fraction. V gene TRBV5-6 combines with J gene TRBJ2-1; 12 bases line up with TRBD2. The CDR3 is CASSLGLAGKSSYNEQFF. The CDR3 DNA is TGTGCCAGCAGCTTAGGACTAGCGGGAAAGAGCTCCTACAATGAGCAGTTCTTC.